This T cell receptor delta chain was identified in a study of γδ T cells in repeated Plasmodium falciparum infection. The wider study: Age- and gender-matched Australian children served as comparison for malaria-exposed Malian children. Malian samples came from no-transmission periods or across acute febrile malaria episodes. General observations from the study: Compared with Australian children, Malian Vdelta2-negative repertoires seemed more clonal, less diverse, less shared.

TCRdb re-identified clones in the multiplex PCR reads via CATT. Here the sample spans around 57,000 delta-chain clones, around 1.7% being singletons. This CDR3 has 22 amino acids. J was trimmed by 3 bases and V by 2 bases; bases with no gene match: 24. The germline V gene has CDR1 TSWWSYY and CDR2 QGS. Concerning this clone itself: Its matching antigen is unknown.

Flow sorting of PBMC yielded separate Vgamma9/Vdelta2+ and Vdelta2-negative gammadelta T cell populations for bulk repertoire analysis. This chain links TRDV1 with TRDJ1; TRDD3 aligns across 10 bases. The J gene was missing in TCRdb and was found by matching the end of the DNA to germline. What was sequenced was gamma-delta T cells from blood. This receptor was obtained from a pool of human donors (malaria-infected and uninfected, not separated). CDR3 DNA sequence: TGTGCTCTTGGGGAATCGGTGATCTTTAGGGGGGGGATACGTAAAACATCCGATAAACTCATCTTT. Its protein is CALGESVIFRGGIRKTSDKLIF.